This is a list of T cell receptor beta chains from one sample in a study of OX40 agonist ivuxolimab in advanced cancers. The table came from immunoSEQ multiplex PCR; TCRdb's copy has only in-frame clones and leaves some out. The data show 90,000 to 100,000 clones, with 70% to 90% seen just once and 0.79% held by the top ten. The source material was CD4+ or CD8+ T cells sorted from blood, sampled in a trial of the OX40 agonist ivuxolimab. The source of these receptors is an adult with an advanced solid tumor such as melanoma, head and neck, liver or kidney cancer. Both conserved end residues are part of each CDR3. The D gene is left open where the match is weak. Rows may omit the clone size; those that give it use once, few, many or a size class.

clone_size j_call v_call d_call cdr3_aa cdr3_nt
. TRBJ2-3 TRBV6-5 . CASSYRRWGTQYF TGTGCCAGCAGCTATCGTCGCTGGGGGACGCAGTATTTT
. TRBJ1-2 TRBV5-1 . CASSPFQQGPYGYTF TGCGCCAGCAGCCCGTTCCAGCAGGGGCCCTATGGCTACACCTTC
. TRBJ1-2 TRBV9 . CASSGNFRAFYGYTF TGTGCCAGCAGCGGAAACTTCAGGGCCTTCTATGGCTACACCTTC
once TRBJ2-7 TRBV5-6 . CASSFLSDSYEQYF TGTGCCAGCAGTTTTTTGTCAGACAGCTACGAGCAGTACTTC
few TRBJ1-5 TRBV30 . CAWSVGLFSNQPQHF TGTGCCTGGAGTGTTGGGCTTTTTAGCAATCAGCCCCAGCATTTT
once TRBJ1-6 TRBV7-9 . CASSSSGSNSPLHF TGTGCCAGCAGCTCCTCGGGGTCTAATTCACCCCTCCACTTT
. TRBJ2-1 TRBV7-2 . CASSLATAIYNEQFF TGTGCCAGCAGCTTAGCGACAGCTATCTACAATGAGCAGTTCTTC
. TRBJ2-3 TRBV7-2 TRBD2 CASSLGGGPGDTQYF TGTGCCAGCAGCTTAGGCGGGGGGCCGGGAGATACGCAGTATTTT
. TRBJ1-1 TRBV6-6 TRBD1 CASSNRGSTEAFF TGTGCCAGCAGTAACAGGGGCAGCACTGAAGCTTTCTTT
. TRBJ2-2 TRBV7-9 TRBD2 CASSPAGALTGELFF TGTGCCAGCAGCCCAGCGGGGGCCCTCACCGGGGAGCTGTTTTTT
. TRBJ2-7 TRBV23-1 TRBD1 CASSRATGEDYEQYF TGCGCCAGCAGTCGGGCGACAGGGGAAGACTACGAGCAGTACTTC
once TRBJ2-2 TRBV28 . CASQGAPSGELFF TGTGCCAGCCAAGGGGCCCCTTCCGGGGAGCTGTTTTTT
. TRBJ2-1 TRBV7-2 . CASSLGGGIHEQFF TGTGCCAGCAGCTTAGGGGGCGGGATCCATGAGCAGTTCTTC
. TRBJ1-6 TRBV28 . CASSRTGFSPLHF TGTGCCAGCAGTAGAACAGGGTTTTCACCCCTCCACTTT
. TRBJ2-1 TRBV6-1 . CASTRGTGINNEQFF TGTGCCAGCACGCGAGGGACCGGAATCAACAATGAGCAGTTCTTC
. TRBJ1-5 TRBV7-2 . CASSTHSNQPQHF TGTGCCAGCAGCACCCATAGCAATCAGCCCCAGCATTTT
. TRBJ2-7 TRBV29-1 TRBD1 CSVTGTGLLYEQYF TGCAGCGTCACCGGGACAGGGCTTCTCTACGAGCAGTACTTC
. TRBJ1-5 TRBV4-1 TRBD1 CASSRGQGGRQPQHF TGCGCCAGCAGCCGGGGACAGGGAGGACGTCAGCCCCAGCATTTT
. TRBJ1-5 TRBV7-2 TRBD1 CASSILTGSNQPQHF TGTGCCAGCAGCATCCTGACAGGGAGCAATCAGCCCCAGCATTTT
few TRBJ1-2 TRBV7-9 . CASSLETNGYTF TGTGCCAGCAGCTTAGAGACAAATGGCTACACCTTC
. TRBJ1-3 TRBV14 TRBD1 CASRVTGAGNTIYF TGTGCCAGCAGAGTGACAGGGGCCGGAAACACCATATATTTT
. TRBJ2-3 TRBV18 . CASSRADTVTDTQYF TGTGCCAGCTCACGGGCAGACACAGTCACAGATACGCAGTATTTT
. TRBJ2-3 TRBV7-9 . CASWFGGDGTDTQYF TGTGCCAGCTGGTTCGGCGGGGATGGCACAGATACGCAGTATTTT
. TRBJ2-5 TRBV30 TRBD1 CAWNRDRGRETQYF TGTGCCTGGAATAGGGACAGGGGAAGAGAGACCCAGTACTTC
. TRBJ1-5 TRBV30 . CAWSKAGNQPQHF TGTGCCTGGAGTAAGGCAGGGAATCAGCCCCAGCATTTT
. TRBJ2-3 TRBV7-2 TRBD2 CASSLGISGATDTQYF TGTGCCAGCAGCTTAGGTATTAGCGGGGCAACAGATACGCAGTATTTT
. TRBJ1-1 TRBV7-9 TRBD1 CASSSDRAGNTEAFF TGTGCCAGCAGCTCGGACAGGGCCGGGAACACTGAAGCTTTCTTT
. TRBJ2-5 TRBV19 . CASSRGLSETQYF TGTGCCAGTAGTAGGGGACTGTCAGAGACCCAGTACTTC
. TRBJ2-7 TRBV5-6 . CASSRTLYEQYF TGTGCCAGCAGCCGGACCCTCTACGAGCAGTACTTC
. TRBJ1-4 TRBV18 TRBD1 CASSPGLQGVGEKLFF TGTGCCAGCTCACCCGGCTTACAGGGGGTAGGCGAAAAACTGTTTTTT
. TRBJ2-7 TRBV6-5 TRBD1 CASSYGGTGSSYEQYF TGTGCCAGCAGTTACGGTGGGACAGGGAGCTCCTACGAGCAGTACTTC
once TRBJ2-5 TRBV7-9 TRBD2 CASNLGGSQETQYF TGTGCCAGCAACCTGGGGGGGTCGCAAGAGACCCAGTACTTC
once TRBJ2-2 TRBV5-1 . CASNPRESTGELFF TGCGCCAGCAATCCTAGGGAAAGCACCGGGGAGCTGTTTTTT